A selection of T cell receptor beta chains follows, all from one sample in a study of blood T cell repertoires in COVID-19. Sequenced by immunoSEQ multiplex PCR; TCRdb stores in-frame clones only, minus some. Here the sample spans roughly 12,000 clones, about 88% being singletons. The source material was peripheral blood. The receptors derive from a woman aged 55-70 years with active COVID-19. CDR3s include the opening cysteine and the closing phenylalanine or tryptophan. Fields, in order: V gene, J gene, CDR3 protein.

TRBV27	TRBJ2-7	CASSLAGYNEQYF
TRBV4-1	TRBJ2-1	CASSPLGAGRGSYNEQFF
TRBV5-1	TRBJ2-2	CASSSVTGALRELFF
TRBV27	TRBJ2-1	CASSPARLLAGSHEQFF
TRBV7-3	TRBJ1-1	CASSLAFRSEAFF
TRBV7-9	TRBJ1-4	CASSLAVGSEKLFF
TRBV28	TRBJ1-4	CASSLIQGGAFRKLFF
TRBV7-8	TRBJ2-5	CASSTGLAAPQETQYF
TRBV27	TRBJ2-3	CASSLINRGTDTQYF
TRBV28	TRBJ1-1	CASSPNLGNEAFF
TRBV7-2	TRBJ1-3	CASSRVSGNTIYF